The clone carrying this TCR beta chain was observed at least ten times. The target antigen is unknown. This specimen belongs to a study of CD8 T cells in ankylosing spondylitis. Study conclusions and caveats: The study looked at matched synovial fluid samples from ankylosing spondylitis patients. Disease-linked clones were reported to be significantly enriched there. A TCR beta motif of several highly homologous variants appeared characteristic of ankylosing spondylitis blood. Clones linked to disease, bearing a CD8+ phenotype, were relatively rare in peripheral blood.

Germline values: CDR1 SGHRS, CDR2 YFSETQ. The V and J ends lost 5 bases and 0 bases respectively, with 22 bases between them. The CDR3 has 18 residues. Making the TCR beta libraries involved quantitative 5'-RACE with molecular barcodes. TCRdb used MiXCR to reprocess the 5' RACE reads, holding one entry per CDR3 protein. The sample shows around 330,000 distinct CDR3 sequences, 11% of them seen only once. The rearrangement uses TRBV5-1 and TRBJ2-3; D perhaps matches TRBD2 (6 bases). This receptor was taken from a female donor with ankylosing spondylitis or in good health (not recorded which). Sequencing used blood, either unsorted or a sorted T cell fraction (not recorded which). The CDR3 DNA reads as TGCGCCAGCAGTTCCGGGACGGGACTGGCTTGGAGCACAGATACGCAGTATTTT. It yields the protein CASSSGTGLAWSTDTQYF.